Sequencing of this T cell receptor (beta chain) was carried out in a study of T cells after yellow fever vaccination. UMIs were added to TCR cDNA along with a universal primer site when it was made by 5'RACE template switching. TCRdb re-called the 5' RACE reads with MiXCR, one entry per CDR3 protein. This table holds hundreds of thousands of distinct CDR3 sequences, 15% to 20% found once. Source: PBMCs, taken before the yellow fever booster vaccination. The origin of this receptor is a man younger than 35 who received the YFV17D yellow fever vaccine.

For the CDR3, the DNA is TGTGCCAGCAGCCAAGGGGGGGGCGAAAAACTGTTTTTT. Translating gives CASSQGGGEKLFF. The chain recombines TRBV3-1 with TRBJ1-4; D might be TRBD1 (6 bases). Germline CDR1 is LGHDT and CDR2 is YNNKEL (reference sequence). The germline V and J ends were trimmed by 1 base and 8 bases, with 8 bases remaining between them. The CDR3 length is 13 residues.